This entry lists 20 T cell receptor beta chains sequenced from one sample in a study of OX40 agonist ivuxolimab in advanced cancers. Here immunoSEQ multiplex PCR was the method, and the copy in TCRdb shows in-frame clones only, minus some. Among almost 70,000 clones listed, roughly 87% were seen once. The sequenced sample was CD4+ or CD8+ T cells sorted from blood, obtained in a trial of the OX40 agonist ivuxolimab. The receptors were gathered from an adult with an advanced solid tumor such as melanoma, head and neck, liver or kidney cancer.

The V gene is TRBV6-6, the J gene TRBJ2-5; tentatively, D is TRBD2 (5 bases). This CDR3 has 13 amino acids. The germline CDR1 and CDR2 sequences are MNHNY and SVGAGI (reference sequence). The germline V and J ends were trimmed by 8 bases and 6 bases, with 16 bases remaining between them. CDR3 coding DNA: TGTGCCAGCGGGTCCTGGGGAGCGAAGACCCAGTACTTC. Translation: CASGSWGAKTQYF.

The chain recombines TRBV18 with TRBJ1-1; no clear D gene. This CDR3 has 12 amino acids. V lost 1 base and J lost 3, with 3 bases in between. Germline values: CDR1 KGHSH, CDR2 LQKENI. CDR3 nucleotide sequence: TGTGCCAGCTCACCACAGGACACTGAAGCTTTCTTT. Its protein product is CASSPQDTEAFF.

This chain joins TRBV6-5 and TRBJ2-1, with unresolved D. Germline lookup yields CDR1 MNHEY and CDR2 SVGAGI. This CDR3 has 13 amino acids. The V gene lost 5 bases and the J gene lost 10 bases, with 15 bases spanning the gap. CDR3 nucleotide sequence: TGTGCCAGCAGTGACGTTGGGGTCGGGGAGCAGTTCTTC. This gives the protein CASSDVGVGEQFF.

This rearrangement joins TRBV19 to TRBJ1-5, with no clear D. V was shortened by 10 bases and J by 3 bases, with 13 bases between the two germline ends. The CDR3 sequence is 13 residues long. The germline V gene has CDR1 LNHDA and CDR2 SQIVND (reference sequence). The CDR3 protein is CATSGGFNQPQHF. The DNA for the CDR3 is TGTGCCACCTCGGGAGGGTTCAATCAGCCCCAGCATTTT.

The chain links TRBV9 to TRBJ1-1; TRBD1 is a possible D gene (5 bases). The germline V gene has CDR1 SGDLS and CDR2 YYNGEE. The CDR3 runs to 16 residues. Trimming left V 0 bases short and J 0 bases short, with 12 bases between. CDR3 sequence: CASSVGTGNLNTEAFF. The CDR3 nucleotides read TGTGCCAGCAGCGTAGGAACAGGCAACCTGAACACTGAAGCTTTCTTT.

This sequence joins TRBV6-6 and TRBJ1-5; unclear D gene. This CDR3 has 12 amino acids. Germline lookup yields CDR1 MNHNY and CDR2 SVGAGI (reference sequence). Trimming left V 7 bases short and J 10 bases short, with 14 bases between. The CDR3 is CASKPMDGPQHF. The CDR3 DNA sequence: TGTGCCAGCAAACCAATGGACGGCCCCCAGCATTTT.

This rearrangement joins TRBV10-1 to TRBJ1-1, with TRBD1 identical over 7 bases. Per germline, CDR1 WNHNN and CDR2 SYGVQD (reference sequence). J was trimmed by 2 bases and V by 3 bases; bases with no gene match: 6. This CDR3 spans 15 amino acids. CDR3 nucleotides: TGCGCCAGCAGTGACCCAGGGACAGACAACACTGAAGCTTTCTTT. This sequence encodes CASSDPGTDNTEAFF.

Turning to this clone: Mismatch with germline at one junction end may stem from a read error. CDR3 in amino acids: CASSLAGTGLNTEAFF. CDR3 nucleotide sequence: TGTGCCAGCAGCCTAGCCGGGACAGGACTGAACACTGAAGCTTTCTTT. This chain joins TRBV7-2 and TRBJ1-1; 8 nucleotides line up with TRBD1. CDR1 is SGHTA and CDR2 is FQGNSA in the germline V gene. The length of the CDR3 is 16 residues. Complete variable domain (other parts from reference TRBV7-2 and TRBJ1-1): GAGVSQSPSNKVTEKGKDVELRCDPISGHTALYWYRQSLGQGLEFLIYFQGNSAPDKSGLPSDRFSAERTGGSVSTLTIQRTQQEDSAVYLCASSLAGTGLNTEAFFGQGTRLTVV.

The V and J genes are TRBV7-9 and TRBJ2-3; D not certain. CDR3 length: 12 residues. Germline values: CDR1 SEHNR, CDR2 FQNEAQ (reference sequence). Trimming stripped 5 bases from V and 6 bases from J, with 9 bases between. CDR3 sequence (DNA): TGTGCCAGCAGCCCGCTCGCGGATACGCAGTATTTT. Translating it yields CASSPLADTQYF.

Written as DNA, the CDR3 is TGTGCCAGCACACCAAAGAGGGCCGGGGAGACCCAGTACTTC. It yields the protein CASTPKRAGETQYF. The V and J genes are TRBV6-4 and TRBJ2-5, with D possibly being TRBD2 (5 bases). V was pared by 7 bases and J by 5 bases, with 17 bases between. The CDR3 sequence is 14 residues long. The germline gives CDR1 MRHNA, CDR2 SNTAGT.

This chain joins TRBV28 and TRBJ2-7; D ambiguous. The CDR3 is made up of 11 amino acids. CDR1 is MDHEN, CDR2 SYDVKM, per germline. V lost 5 bases to trimming and J lost 2 bases, with 4 bases between them. The CDR3 sequence is CASSLTYEQYF. CDR3 in DNA: TGTGCCAGCAGTCTCACCTACGAGCAGTACTTC.

Turning to this clone: This CDR3 is also generated by other DNA sequences in the sample. The CDR3 here is CASSSGQGSYEQYF. The CDR3, as DNA: TGCGCCAGCAGCTCCGGACAGGGCTCCTACGAGCAGTACTTC. This chain connects TRBV5-1 to TRBJ2-7; 8 bases map to TRBD1. Per the germline V gene, CDR1 is SGHRS and CDR2 is YFSETQ. The CDR3 is 14 residues long. J was trimmed by 0 bases and V by 3 bases; bases with no gene match: 2.

This chain uses TRBV2 with TRBJ1-4; TRBD1 matches at 8 bases. This CDR3 has 14 amino acids. Per germline, CDR1 SNHLY and CDR2 FYNNEI. V was pared by 5 bases and J by 5 bases, with 4 bases of the junction left unmatched. The CDR3 reads CASSKQGGNEKLFF. The CDR3 DNA reads as TGTGCCAGCAGTAAACAGGGGGGGAATGAAAAACTGTTTTTT. Using reference TRBV2 and TRBJ1-4 for the parts outside the CDR3, the full variable domain is EPEVTQTPSHQVTQMGQEVILRCVPISNHLYFYWYRQILGQKVEFLVSFYNNEISEKSEIFDDQFSVERPDGSNFTLKIRSTKLEDSAMYFCASSKQGGNEKLFFGSGTQLSVL.

The genes are TRBV19 and TRBJ2-7, with TRBD2 matching 7 bases. V trimming: 3 bases; J trimming: 4 bases; junction bases outside the gene matches: 3. Looked up from germline, CDR1 is LNHDA and CDR2 is SQIVND (reference sequence). The CDR3 length is 13 residues. The CDR3: CASSMGREYEQYF. CDR3 nucleotides: TGTGCCAGTAGTATGGGGCGGGAGTACGAGCAGTACTTC.

This clone was found once. The J gene is TRBJ2-5, the V gene TRBV7-3, with 14 bases fitting TRBD2. With V trimmed by 5 bases and J by 4 bases, 6 bases remained unmatched. The CDR3 loop spans 16 amino acids. Germline V gives CDR1 SGHTA, CDR2 FQGTGA. CDR3 amino acids: CASSVGLAGGIETQYF. The CDR3, as DNA: TGTGCCAGCAGCGTCGGACTAGCGGGAGGTATAGAGACCCAGTACTTC.

The chain combines TRBV28 with TRBJ2-6; tentatively, D is TRBD2 (5 bases). The CDR3 loop spans 13 amino acids. CDR1 and CDR2 from the germline V gene are MDHEN and SYDVKM. Trimming stripped 4 bases from V and 8 bases from J, with 9 bases between. In DNA, the CDR3 is TGTGCCAGCAGTTACGGGGTGTCCAACGTCCTGACTTTC. Protein: CASSYGVSNVLTF.

V gene TRBV5-4 combines with J gene TRBJ2-2, with D possibly being TRBD2 (5 bases). Trimming stripped 0 bases from V and 0 bases from J, with 9 bases between. The CDR3 sequence is 16 residues long. Germline V gene data show CDR1 as SGHNT and CDR2 as YYREEE (reference sequence). CDR3 residues: CASSLANGANTGELFF. The CDR3 bases are TGTGCCAGCAGCTTGGCGAACGGGGCGAACACCGGGGAGCTGTTTTTT. Filled out from reference TRBV5-4 and TRBJ2-2, the complete variable domain reads ETGVTQSPTHLIKTRGQQVTLRCSSQSGHNTVSWYQQALGQGPQFIFQYYREEENGRGNFPPRFSGLQFPNYSSELNVNALELDDSALYLCASSLANGANTGELFFGEGSRLTVL.

The gene calls are TRBV10-3 and TRBJ2-1; D might be TRBD1 or TRBD2, each matching 5 bases. CDR3 size: 15 residues. Trimming left V 6 bases short and J 1 base short, with 13 bases between. From germline, CDR1 is ENHRY and CDR2 SYGVKD. The DNA of the CDR3 is TGTGCCATCAGACCCCTGGGGGTTTCCTACAATGAGCAGTTCTTC. Its translation is CAIRPLGVSYNEQFF.

The V gene is TRBV7-3, the J gene TRBJ1-2, with unresolved D. V lost 1 base, J lost 7 bases, and 10 bases lay in between. The CDR3 consists of 13 residues. Germline CDR1 SGHTA, CDR2 FQGTGA. Written as DNA, the CDR3 is TGTGCCAGCAGCTTAATAGCGATCGGTGGCTACACCTTC. It yields the protein CASSLIAIGGYTF.

This clone was recorded only once. The genes are TRBV5-1 and TRBJ2-7; 12 nucleotides agree with TRBD2. The CDR3 has 20 amino acids. Germline CDR1 is SGHRS and CDR2 is YFSETQ. J gave up 0 bases and V 2 bases, and 15 bases lay outside the gene matches. CDR3 amino acids: CASSFRTSGTSLSSSYEQYF. The CDR3 nucleotides are TGCGCCAGCAGCTTCCGGACTAGCGGGACCAGTTTGTCAAGCTCCTACGAGCAGTACTTC.